The rows below give T cell receptor beta chains drawn from one sample of a study of regulatory T cells in long-lasting Graves disease. Via MiXCR, TCRdb re-called the multiplex PCR reads, giving one row per CDR3 protein. The sample records over 500,000 distinct CDR3 sequences, 16% being singletons. Another study also made use of these data, one on T cells in Graves' hyperthyroidism and ophthalmopathy.

Specimen: peripheral blood mononuclear cells (PBMCs), collected at new diagnosis, from a patient treated with antithyroid drugs. The origin of the receptors is a woman in her 30s with Graves disease. The conserved cysteine and the conserved F or W are not part of the CDR3 here. D genes are given only for firm matches.

>.|TRBJ1-1|TRBV28
ASLDLNTEAF
>.|TRBJ2-3|TRBV11-2
ASSFLGVRTDTQY
>.|TRBJ1-5|TRBV14
ASSQGGRAQH
>.|TRBJ2-1|TRBV3-1
ASSQVNHEQF
>.|TRBJ1-2|TRBV12-3/TRBV12-4
ASSLWAGDGYT
>TRBD2|TRBJ2-7|TRBV27
ASSSAGGREQY
>TRBD2|TRBJ2-7|TRBV28
ASSLAGGSYEQY
>TRBD2|TRBJ2-3|TRBV7-8
ASSLDNSGGQDTQY
>TRBD1|TRBJ2-2|TRBV24-1
ATSGRTGGGYTGELF
>.|TRBJ2-7|TRBV11-2
ASSGSRGLDVQY
>.|TRBJ1-4|TRBV20-1
SARVRGVGEKLF
>.|TRBJ1-4|TRBV7-2
ASSLAARGLEKLF
>TRBD1|TRBJ1-1|TRBV5-1
ASSFYLRTGLDTEAF
>.|TRBJ2-3|TRBV14
ASSQLALDTQY
>TRBD2|TRBJ2-1|TRBV7-2
ASSLEVAGYNEQF
>TRBD1|TRBJ1-5|TRBV3-1
ASSPGQGNTQPQH
>.|TRBJ1-1|TRBV30
AVDGEGFEAF
>TRBD1|TRBJ1-1|TRBV9
ASSKGGTATEAF
>TRBD1|TRBJ1-2|TRBV20-1
SAPGQGVYYGYT
>.|TRBJ2-7|TRBV7-2
ASSLGSGAVYEQY
>.|TRBJ1-1|TRBV20-1
SARTGINTEAF
>.|TRBJ1-2|TRBV12-3/TRBV12-4
ASSLAATQASYGYT
>.|TRBJ1-5|TRBV28
ASRPGTIHQPQH
>.|TRBJ2-3|TRBV2
ASVMDSTFTDTQY
>.|TRBJ1-6|TRBV28
ASSLGVPTLH
>.|TRBJ1-5|TRBV28
ASGEHQPQH
>.|TRBJ2-7|TRBV19
ASSIWGYEQY
>TRBD1|TRBJ2-7|TRBV6-5
ASSFAFQGAYDGQY
>.|TRBJ2-5|TRBV10-3
AISDSEKETQY